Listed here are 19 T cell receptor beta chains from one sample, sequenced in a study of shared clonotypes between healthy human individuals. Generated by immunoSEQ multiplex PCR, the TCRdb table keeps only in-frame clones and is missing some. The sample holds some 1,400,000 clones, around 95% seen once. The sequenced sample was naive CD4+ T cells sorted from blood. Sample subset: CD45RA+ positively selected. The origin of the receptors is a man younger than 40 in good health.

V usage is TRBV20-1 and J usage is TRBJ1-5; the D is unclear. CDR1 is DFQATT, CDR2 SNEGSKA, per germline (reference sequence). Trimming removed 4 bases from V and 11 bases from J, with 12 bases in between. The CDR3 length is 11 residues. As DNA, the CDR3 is TGCAGTGCTATTATATCGGGCACCCAGCATTTT. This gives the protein CSAIISGTQHF.

CDR3 residues: CASSQDERGGELFF. CDR3 nucleotide sequence: TGTGCCAGCAGCCAAGATGAGCGTGGCGGGGAGCTGTTTTTT. The chain carries TRBV4-2 and TRBJ2-2; D is unclear. The CDR3 spans 14 residues. The ends were cut back, 0 bases at V and 7 bases at J, with 9 bases in the middle. Germline V CDR1 and CDR2: LGHNA, YNFKEQ.

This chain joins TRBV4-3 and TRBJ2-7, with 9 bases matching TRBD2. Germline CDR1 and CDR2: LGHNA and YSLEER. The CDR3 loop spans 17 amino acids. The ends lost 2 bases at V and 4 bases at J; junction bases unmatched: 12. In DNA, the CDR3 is TGCGCCAGCAGCCAACAACATTTTAGCGGGAGTCGGTACGAGCAGTACTTC. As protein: CASSQQHFSGSRYEQYF.

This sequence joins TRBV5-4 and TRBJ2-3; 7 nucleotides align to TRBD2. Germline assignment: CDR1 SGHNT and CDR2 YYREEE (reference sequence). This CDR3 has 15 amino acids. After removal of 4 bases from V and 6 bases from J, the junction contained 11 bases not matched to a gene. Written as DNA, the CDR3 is TGTGCCAGCAGCCAGTGGGCGGGAGAGGGGGATACGCAGTATTTT. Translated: CASSQWAGEGDTQYF.

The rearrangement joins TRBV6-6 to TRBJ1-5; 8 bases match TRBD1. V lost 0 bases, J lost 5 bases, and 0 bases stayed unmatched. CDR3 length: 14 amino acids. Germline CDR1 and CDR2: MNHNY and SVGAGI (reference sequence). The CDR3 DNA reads TGTGCCAGCAGTTACTCGGACAGGGATCAGCCCCAGCATTTT. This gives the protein CASSYSDRDQPQHF.

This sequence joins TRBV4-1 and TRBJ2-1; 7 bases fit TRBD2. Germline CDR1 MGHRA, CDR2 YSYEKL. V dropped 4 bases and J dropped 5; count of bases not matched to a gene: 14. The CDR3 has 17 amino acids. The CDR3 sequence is CASSPLTGEGLNNEQFF. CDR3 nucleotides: TGCGCCAGCAGCCCCCTTACGGGGGAGGGTCTTAACAATGAGCAGTTCTTC.

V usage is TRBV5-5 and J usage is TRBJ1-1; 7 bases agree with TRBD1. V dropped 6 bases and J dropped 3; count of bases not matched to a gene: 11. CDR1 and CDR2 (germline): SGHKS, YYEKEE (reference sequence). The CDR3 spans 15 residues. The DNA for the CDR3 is TGTGCCAGCACCGATTCAGGGGGTCCTCACACTGAAGCTTTCTTT. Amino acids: CASTDSGGPHTEAFF.

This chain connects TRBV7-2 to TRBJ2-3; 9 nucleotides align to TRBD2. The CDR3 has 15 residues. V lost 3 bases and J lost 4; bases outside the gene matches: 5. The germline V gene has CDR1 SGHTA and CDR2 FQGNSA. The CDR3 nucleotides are TGTGCCAGCAGCTTGGGGCTAGCGGGACCAGATACGCAGTATTTT. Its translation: CASSLGLAGPDTQYF.

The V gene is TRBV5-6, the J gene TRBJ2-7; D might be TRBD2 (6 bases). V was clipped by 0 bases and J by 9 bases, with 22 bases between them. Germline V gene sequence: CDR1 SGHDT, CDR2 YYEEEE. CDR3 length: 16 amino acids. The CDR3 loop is CASSLARGWQGEVQYF. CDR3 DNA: TGTGCCAGCAGCTTGGCTCGGGGGTGGCAGGGAGAGGTGCAGTACTTC.

CDR3 nucleotide sequence: TGCGCCAGCAGTGTTCTAGCGGGCGCCTACGAGCAGTACTTC. As protein: CASSVLAGAYEQYF. The chain joins TRBV10-2 to TRBJ2-7, with TRBD2 matching over 8 bases. The CDR3 is 14 residues long. J gave up 2 bases and V 4 bases, and 4 bases lay outside the gene matches. In germline, CDR1 is WSHSY, CDR2 SAAADI.

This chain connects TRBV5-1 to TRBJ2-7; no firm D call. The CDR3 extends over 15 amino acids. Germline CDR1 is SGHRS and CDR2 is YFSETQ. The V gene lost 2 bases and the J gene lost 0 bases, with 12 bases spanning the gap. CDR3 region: CASSFGQSSSYEQYF. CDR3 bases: TGCGCCAGCAGCTTCGGGCAGTCCAGCTCCTACGAGCAGTACTTC.

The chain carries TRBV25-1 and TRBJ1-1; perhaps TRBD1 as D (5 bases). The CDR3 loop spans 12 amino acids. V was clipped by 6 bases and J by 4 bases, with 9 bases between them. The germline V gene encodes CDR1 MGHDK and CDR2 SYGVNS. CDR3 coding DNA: TGTGCCAGCAGCCCGGGGGGCACTGAAGCTTTCTTT. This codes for CASSPGGTEAFF.

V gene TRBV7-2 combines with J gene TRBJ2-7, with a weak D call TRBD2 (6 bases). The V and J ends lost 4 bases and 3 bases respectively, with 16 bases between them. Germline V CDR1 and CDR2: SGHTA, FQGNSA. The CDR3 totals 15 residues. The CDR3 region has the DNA TGTGCCAGCAGCTCAACCCGGGACGGGAGCTACGAGCAGTACTTC. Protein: CASSSTRDGSYEQYF.

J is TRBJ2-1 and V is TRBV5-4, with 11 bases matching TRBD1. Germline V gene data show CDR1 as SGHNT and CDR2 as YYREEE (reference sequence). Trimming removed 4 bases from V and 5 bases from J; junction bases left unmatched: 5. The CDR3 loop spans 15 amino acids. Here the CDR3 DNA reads TGTGCCAGCAGCCCCGGACAGGGGGCTGACAATGAGCAGTTCTTC. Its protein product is CASSPGQGADNEQFF.

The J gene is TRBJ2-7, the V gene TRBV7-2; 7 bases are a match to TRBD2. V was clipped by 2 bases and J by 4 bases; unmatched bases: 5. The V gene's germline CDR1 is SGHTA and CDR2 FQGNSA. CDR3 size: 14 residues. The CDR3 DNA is TGTGCCAGCAGCTTAAACGGGAGGTCTTACGAGCAGTACTTC. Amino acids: CASSLNGRSYEQYF.

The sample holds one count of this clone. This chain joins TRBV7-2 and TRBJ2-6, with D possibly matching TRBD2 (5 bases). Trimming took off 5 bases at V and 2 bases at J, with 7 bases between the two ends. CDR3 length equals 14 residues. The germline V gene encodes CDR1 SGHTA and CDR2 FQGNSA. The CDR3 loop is CASSPRAGANVLTF. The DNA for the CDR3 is TGTGCCAGCAGCCCGCGGGCTGGGGCCAACGTCCTGACTTTC.

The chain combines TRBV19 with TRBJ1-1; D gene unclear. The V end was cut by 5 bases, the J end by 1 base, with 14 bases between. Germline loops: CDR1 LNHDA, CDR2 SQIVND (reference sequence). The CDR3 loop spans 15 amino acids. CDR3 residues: CASSRREQPNTEAFF. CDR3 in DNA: TGTGCCAGTAGTCGCCGAGAACAGCCGAACACTGAAGCTTTCTTT.

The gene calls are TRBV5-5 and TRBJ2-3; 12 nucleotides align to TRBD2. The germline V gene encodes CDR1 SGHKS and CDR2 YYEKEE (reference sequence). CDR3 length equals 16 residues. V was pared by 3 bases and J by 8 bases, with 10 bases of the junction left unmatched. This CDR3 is CASSSQARLAGVTQYF. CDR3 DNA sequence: TGTGCCAGCAGCTCCCAAGCGCGACTAGCGGGAGTTACGCAGTATTTT.

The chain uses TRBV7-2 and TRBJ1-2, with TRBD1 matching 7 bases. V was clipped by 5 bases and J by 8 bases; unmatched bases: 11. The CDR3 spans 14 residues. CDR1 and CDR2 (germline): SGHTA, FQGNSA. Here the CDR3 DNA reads TGTGCCAGCAGCCTAACAGGGGTGGGGCCCGGCTACACCTTC. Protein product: CASSLTGVGPGYTF.